These 23 T cell receptor beta chains were all obtained from the same sample, sequenced in a study of Graves' ophthalmopathy and Graves' hyperthyroidism. RNA transcripts yielded amplified TCR beta CDR3 regions. HTBI primers primed a first-round RT-PCR, and a second-round multiplex PCR followed. TCRdb reanalysed the multiplex PCR reads using MiXCR and keeps one entry per CDR3 protein. The table lists around 590,000 distinct CDR3 sequences, under 45% of them singletons, with over 3.5% in the top ten. The material sequenced was peripheral blood or thyroid tissue (not recorded which). Receptor source: an adult man with Graves' hyperthyroidism.

This clonotype was counted a single time. The chain recombines TRBV29-1 with TRBJ2-7; the D gene is possibly TRBD1 (6 bases). Gene TRBJ2-4 matches the end of the DNA better, so the J call may be wrong. In germline, CDR1 is SQVTM, CDR2 ANQGSEA. The CDR3 is 17 residues long. The CDR3 loop reads CSVEVSGWQGAKNIQYF. DNA for the CDR3: TGCAGCGTTGAAGTGTCAGGTTGGCAGGGGGCCAAAAACATTCAGTACTTC.

V usage is TRBV11-1 and J usage is TRBJ2-5; 14 positions match TRBD2. The CDR3 is 17 amino acids. Germline V gene data show CDR1 as SGHAT and CDR2 as FQDESV (reference sequence). The J segment lost 4 bases and the V segment lost 5 bases, leaving 9 bases of the junction unmatched. This CDR3 is CASSTLSGTSGRETQYF. Here the CDR3 DNA reads TGTGCCAGCAGCACGCTCTCCGGGACTAGCGGGAGAGAGACCCAGTACTTC.

This clonotype was counted many times. The chain is built from TRBV9 and TRBJ1-3; TRBD1 matches 7 bases. The germline V gene encodes CDR1 SGDLS and CDR2 YYNGEE. The ends lost 4 bases at V and 1 base at J; junction bases unmatched: 11. The CDR3 is 17 residues long. CDR3 DNA sequence: TGTGCCAGCAGCTCTTCATGGGACAGCTCTTCTGGAAACACCATATATTTT. Protein sequence: CASSSSWDSSSGNTIYF.

This clonotype was detected many times. The chain carries TRBV6-5 and TRBJ1-2, with TRBD1 matching 8 bases. Trimming at V came to 5 bases and at J to 5 bases, leaving 7 bases not matched to a gene. The germline CDR1 and CDR2 sequences are MNHEY and SVGAGI. The CDR3 covers 14 residues. The CDR3, as DNA: TGTGCCAGCAGTCCCCTGGACAGGGCGTATGGCTACACCTTC. Amino acids: CASSPLDRAYGYTF.

In its sample, this clonotype was seen many times. This chain links TRBV6-5 with TRBJ1-1; unclear D gene. The germline CDR1 and CDR2 sequences are MNHEY and SVGAGI. This CDR3 comprises 15 residues. Trimming pared 0 bases from V and 4 bases from J, leaving 12 bases between. This CDR3 reads CASSYSPELGTEAFF. The DNA for the CDR3 is TGTGCCAGCAGTTACTCGCCAGAGTTAGGCACTGAAGCTTTCTTT.

This chain uses TRBV15 with TRBJ1-4; D uncertain. The CDR3 has 13 amino acids. Germline values: CDR1 LNHNV, CDR2 YYDKDF (reference sequence). Deletions cut 5 bases from V and 5 bases from J, with 9 bases between. This CDR3 is CATSPQPNEKLFF. The CDR3 bases are TGTGCCACCAGCCCACAACCGAATGAAAAACTGTTTTTT.

Many counts were recorded for this clonotype. The chain combines TRBV12-3 or TRBV12-4 with TRBJ2-7, with D maybe TRBD2 (6 bases). This CDR3 spans 15 amino acids. Between the trimmed V and J ends, which lost 5 bases and 4 bases, there was a span of 18 bases. The chain's CDR3 is CASSHSNAGSYEQYF. Written as DNA, the CDR3 is TGTGCCAGCAGTCACAGCAACGCGGGGTCGTACGAGCAGTACTTC.

This clonotype was seen many times. V usage is TRBV5-1 and J usage is TRBJ1-2; D is unclear. CDR3 length: 14 amino acids. Germline CDR1 is SGHRS and CDR2 is YFSETQ. The ends were cut back, 0 bases at V and 6 bases at J, with 12 bases in the middle. CDR3 coding DNA: TGCGCCAGCAGCTTGGCTGTTCCGGGCGATGGCTACACCTTC. Its translation: CASSLAVPGDGYTF.

On this clonotype itself: The final CDR3 position lacks the conserved phenylalanine or tryptophan, pointing to a likely read error. The DNA is left out, because the CDR3 cannot be placed on it with certainty; the CDR3 is given as TCRdb lists it. This chain joins TRBV10-3 and TRBJ1-1; the table names TRBD1, a call not compared with the DNA. The germline CDR1 and CDR2 sequences are ENHRY and SYGVKD. The CDR3 length is 11 residues, termini included. The CDR3 is CAIRGATPLRS.

The table lists this clonotype with a few counts. The rearrangement links TRBV7-9 to TRBJ2-3; the D call may be TRBD1 or TRBD2 (5 bases each). Germline-derived CDR1 and CDR2 are SEHNR and FQNEAQ (reference sequence). The CDR3 loop spans 17 amino acids. V lost 5 bases and J lost 0, with 18 bases in between. The CDR3: CASSPYPSGPSTDTQYF. Written as DNA, the CDR3 is TGTGCCAGCAGCCCATACCCTTCGGGGCCTAGCACAGATACGCAGTATTTT.

This clonotype appeared many times. The J gene is TRBJ1-1, the V gene TRBV20-1; D is uncertain. The germline V gene has CDR1 DFQATT and CDR2 SNEGSKA (reference sequence). This CDR3 spans 12 amino acids. The V gene lost 6 bases and the J gene lost 1 base, with 9 bases spanning the gap. The CDR3 protein is CSALSPNTEAFF. The DNA of the CDR3 is TGCAGTGCACTCAGTCCGAACACTGAAGCTTTCTTT.

V is TRBV20-1 and J is TRBJ2-5, with TRBD1 matching over 8 bases. CDR1 and CDR2 from the germline V gene are DFQATT and SNEGSKA (reference sequence). The junction had 13 bases not matched to a gene; V was cut back by 3 bases and J by 4 bases. The CDR3 loop spans 16 amino acids. CDR3 bases: TGCAGTGCTAGGCCCCTACAGGGGGATTCGGGAGAGACCCAGTACTTC. Translated, it gives CSARPLQGDSGETQYF.

This clonotype was seen ten or more times. Sequence at one end of the junction differs from germline and may be a read error. V usage is TRBV4-1 and J usage is TRBJ2-7, with 11 positions matching TRBD2. In germline, CDR1 is MGHRA, CDR2 YSYEKL. The CDR3 contains 14 residues. The CDR3 loop reads CASSQEAGLAGVHF. The CDR3 nucleotides read TGCGCCAGCAGCCAAGAGGCTGGACTAGCGGGTGTTCACTTC.

As concerns this clonotype: This may arise from a read error, as a much more abundant clone is one base away. The chain joins TRBV20-1 to TRBJ1-5; tentative D call: TRBD1 (5 bases). The germline V gene has CDR1 DFQATT and CDR2 SNEGSKA (reference sequence). The CDR3 runs 15 residues. V lost 2 bases, J lost 5 bases, and 16 bases lay in between. CDR3 region: CSARFRDGGDQPQHF. The DNA for the CDR3 is TGCAGTGCTAGATTCCGGGACGGGGGTGATCAGCCCCAGCATTTT.

Worth noting for this clonotype: This sequence may be a read error, since a much larger clone differs from it by one base. The CDR3 here is CASSNTAGGGTEAFF. The DNA for the CDR3 is TGTGCCAGTAGTAATACGGCCGGGGGCGGCACTGAAGCTTTCTTT. The chain employs TRBV19 and TRBJ1-1; D possibly corresponds to TRBD1 (6 bases). Trimming left V 4 bases short and J 4 bases short, with 16 bases between. Germline V gene data show CDR1 as LNHDA and CDR2 as SQIVND (reference sequence). The CDR3 has 15 amino acids. Filled out from reference TRBV19 and TRBJ1-1, the complete variable domain reads DGGITQSPKYLFRKEGQNVTLSCEQNLNHDAMYWYRQDPGQGLRLIYYSQIVNDFQKGDIAEGYSVSREKKESFPLTVTSAQKNPTAFYLCASSNTAGGGTEAFFGQGTRLTVV.

The rearrangement links TRBV2 to TRBJ1-2; a weak D match, TRBD1 (5 bases). This CDR3 comprises 14 residues. The V gene's germline CDR1 is SNHLY and CDR2 FYNNEI. V was clipped by 6 bases and J by 4 bases, with 15 bases between them. The CDR3 region is CASSLIGGGYGYTF. The DNA for the CDR3 is TGTGCCAGCAGCCTAATTGGGGGTGGCTATGGCTACACCTTC. Based on the CDR3 plus reference TRBV2 and TRBJ1-2, the full variable domain is EPEVTQTPSHQVTQMGQEVILRCVPISNHLYFYWYRQILGQKVEFLVSFYNNEISEKSEIFDDQFSVERPDGSNFTLKIRSTKLEDSAMYFCASSLIGGGYGYTFGSGTRLTVV.

This clonotype was recorded many times. V and J are TRBV10-3 and TRBJ1-5; unclear D gene. Germline CDR1 and CDR2: ENHRY and SYGVKD. V was cut by 8 bases and J by 0 bases, with 8 bases left in between. There are 13 residues in the CDR3. The CDR3 DNA follows: TGTGCCATCGGAGAGGATAGCAATCAGCCCCAGCATTTT. Encoded protein: CAIGEDSNQPQHF.

This clonotype came up a few times. The chain carries TRBV5-6 and TRBJ2-2; TRBD2 matches 10 bases. Germline trimming cut 2 bases from V and 2 bases from J; bases unmatched to any gene: 3. Germline loops: CDR1 SGHDT, CDR2 YYEEEE. This CDR3 spans 16 amino acids. CDR3 loop: CASSFRTSGNTGELFF. The CDR3 DNA is TGTGCCAGCAGCTTCCGGACTAGCGGAAACACCGGGGAGCTGTTTTTT. The complete variable domain, with remaining parts taken from reference TRBV5-6 and TRBJ2-2, reads DAGVTQSPTHLIKTRGQQVTLRCSPKSGHDTVSWYQQALGQGPQFIFQYYEEEERQRGNFPDRFSGHQFPNYSSELNVNALLLGDSALYLCASSFRTSGNTGELFFGEGSRLTVL.

The rearrangement links TRBV10-3 to TRBJ2-3; the D gene could be TRBD1 or TRBD2 (6 bases each). Germline V gene lookup returns CDR1 ENHRY and CDR2 SYGVKD. V gave up 2 bases and J gave up 1 base, with 16 bases separating them. The CDR3 has 17 amino acids. The DNA of the CDR3 is TGTGCCATCAGTGAGAGAATTGGGGGGCGCGGCACAGATACGCAGTATTTT. Encoded protein: CAISERIGGRGTDTQYF.

V is TRBV7-9 and J is TRBJ1-2; D is possibly TRBD1 (6 bases). The CDR3 runs 14 residues. CDR1 is SEHNR, CDR2 FQNEAQ, per germline (reference sequence). V gave up 0 bases and J gave up 7 bases, with 12 bases separating them. CDR3 protein: CASSLASRQAGYTF. Written as DNA, the CDR3 is TGTGCCAGCAGCTTAGCGAGTCGACAGGCTGGCTACACCTTC.

This clonotype was detected ten times or more. The chain uses TRBV29-1 and TRBJ1-1; 9 nucleotides align to TRBD1. Trimming at V came to 5 bases and at J to 5 bases, leaving 18 bases not matched to a gene. The CDR3 runs to 17 residues. Germline V CDR1 and CDR2: SQVTM, ANQGSEA. The DNA for the CDR3 is TGCAGCGTTTCGGAGGCTCCCCGGACAGGGGACTATACTGAAGCTTTCTTT. Residues: CSVSEAPRTGDYTEAFF.

This clonotype came up many times. The chain has TRBV29-1 and TRBJ2-7; 8 positions match TRBD2. The length of the CDR3 is 14 residues. CDR1 is SQVTM, CDR2 ANQGSEA, per germline. V lost 7 bases to trimming and J lost 6 bases; unmatched junction nucleotides: 14. CDR3 nucleotide sequence: TGCAGCGCTCCTGTCGGGACTAGTCCGGGCGAGCAGTACTTC. Its translation: CSAPVGTSPGEQYF.

This sequence joins TRBV7-6 and TRBJ1-5, with D tentatively TRBD1 (5 bases). Looked up from germline, CDR1 is SGHVS and CDR2 is FNYEAQ. The CDR3 is 13 residues long. Trimming removed 6 bases from V and 13 bases from J, with 19 bases in between. The CDR3 DNA is TGTGCCAGCAGTCCCGGGACGAATAGCAATCAGCATTTT. Amino acids: CASSPGTNSNQHF.